This entry describes one TCR beta chain. This record comes from a study of blood T cell repertoires in COVID-19. Whole-study context: The study drew acute and convalescent COVID-19 samples from the United States, Italy and Spain. The cDNA or gDNA used as material had been derived from T cells, B-cell-depleted T cells, or PBMCs.

V dropped 5 bases and J dropped 1; count of bases not matched to a gene: 3. In germline, CDR1 is SEHNR, CDR2 FQNEAQ (reference sequence). The CDR3 is 15 residues long. Sequenced by immunoSEQ multiplex PCR; TCRdb stores in-frame clones only, minus some. The repertoire holds under 250,000 clones, about 80% seen once, with approximately 3% in the top ten. The chain couples TRBV7-9 to TRBJ2-2, with TRBD2 identical over 8 bases. This clonotype was sampled from a woman under 40 who had recovered from COVID-19. Sequenced material: peripheral blood. The CDR3: CASSRGGLNTGELFF. The DNA for the CDR3 is TGTGCCAGCAGCCGCGGGGGGCTGAACACCGGGGAGCTGTTTTTT.